This entry features one TCR beta chain sequence. It lacks a known antigen. Per-nucleotide qualities are absent, and no much larger clonotype sits a single base away. Ficoll-Paque density gradient centrifugation was the method used to isolate PBMCs. This record comes from a study of T-cell memory formation after mild COVID-19 (dated by TCRdb to about 2021). About the study as a whole: TCR sequence clusters from the two donors were largely donor specific. T-cell clones expanding and contracting after mild COVID-19 in a couple of donors were tracked by longitudinal TCRalpha and TCRbeta repertoire sequencing. Two young, previously healthy adult volunteers, one female and one male, were included in the cohort.

Sequencing took place on an Illumina NovaSeq 6000. cDNA libraries for TCRalpha and TCRbeta were prepared by 5'RACE using constant-segment primers, with sample barcodes and unique molecular identifiers added. Trizol reagent was used to extract RNA from every sample. Library amplification was performed in two PCR steps, and a second sample barcode and Illumina TruSeq adapters were introduced in the second step. The libraries were sequenced on an Illumina NovaSeq using 2 x 150 bp paired-end reads. The study's processing was this. With migec v1.2.7, reads were demultiplexed and then collapsed into UMI-guided consensus sequences. Using mixcr v2.1.11, the UMI consensuses were aligned to TRA and TRB V and J templates and assembled into clonotypes. A clonotype was counted as expanded or contracted only when both edgeR and NoisET called the clonotype significant, with the noise models trained on biological replicates. For edgeR calls, the cutoffs were a false discovery rate-adjusted p below 0.01 and a log2 fold-change threshold of 1. As an exploratory analysis of dynamics, max-normalized trajectories of the 1000 most abundant clonotypes were examined with PCA combined with hierarchical clustering. Separately sequenced CD4+ and CD8+ repertoires were used to assign the CD4 or CD8 phenotype of responding clones. TCRdb itself trimmed the public reads at Q25 with fastp, ran MiXCR and retained productive beta chains. Rows are combined by CDR3 protein, so each entry shows the most common genes and DNA. For this entry, the V and J calls and clone size follow TCRdb and not the study's own pipeline. For this sample the table gives 300,000 to 350,000 distinct CDR3 sequences, of which around 15% were detected only once. The top ten constitute around a fifth of the sample.

Paper-wide results and their limitations: Balanced CD4/CD8 phenotypes were observed for clones contracting from day 15 to 85, whereas a bias towards CD4+ was observed for a second wave of clones expanding from day 15 to 37. Contracting CD4+ clones turned up mainly in the CM and EM memory subsets, whereas EMRA was where CD8+ clones were enriched. Whether the second-wave clones peaking on day 37 were SARS-CoV-2 specific was not confirmed. The study covered only a couple of mild cases, and larger cohorts including severe cases with pre-infection samples were considered necessary. Some responding clones were detected in pre-infection memory, which suggested that pre-existing cross-reactive memory T cells had joined the SARS-CoV-2 response.

From cysteine to phenylalanine, the CDR3 is 15 amino acids long. CDR3 DNA only is kept here, 45 bases in frame from base 1. Relative to germline, V is 4 bases shorter and J is 0 bases shorter, with 11 bases between their ends. As encoded in the germline V gene, CDR1 is MNHNS while CDR2 is SASEGT. This clonotype was sampled from a man younger than 30 who had mild COVID-19 (a few samples of this study predate the infection). The sample titles of this study are shuffled in the database, so cell type and time point are left out; the donor was told from shared clones. Recombination joined TRBV6-1 with TRBJ2-3; TRBD2 is perhaps the D gene, given 6 matching bases. The material sequenced was PBMCs or a T cell subset sorted from them (not recorded which). The nucleotide sequence is TGTGCCAGCAGTGGGCGGGGTACTAGCACAGATACGCAGTATTTT. Translated, this gives CASSGRGTSTDTQYF.